A single sample gave rise to the 9 T cell receptor beta chains below, sequenced in a study of CD8 T cells in ankylosing spondylitis. TCRdb ran MiXCR on the 5' RACE reads and lists one entry per CDR3 protein. The data show some 37,000 distinct CDR3 sequences, with 13% seen just once and under 35% held by the top ten. The sample comprised synovial fluid, either unsorted or a sorted T cell fraction (not recorded which). These receptors were collected from a male donor with ankylosing spondylitis.

The chain combines TRBV25-1 with TRBJ1-1; D is uncertain. The CDR3 extends over 12 amino acids. From germline, CDR1 is MGHDK and CDR2 SYGVNS. V lost 0 bases, J lost 3 bases, and 2 bases lay in between. This chain's CDR3 is CASSEYDTEAFF. The CDR3 DNA reads as TGTGCCAGCAGTGAATATGACACTGAAGCTTTCTTT.

This clonotype was picked up many times. The rearrangement uses TRBV29-1 and TRBJ2-7, with D unresolved. The germline gives CDR1 SQVTM, CDR2 ANQGSEA. CDR3 size: 12 residues. Trimming took 0 bases from V and 5 from J, leaving 8 bases between them. The CDR3 is CSVEEWGDEQYF. The CDR3, as DNA: TGCAGCGTTGAAGAATGGGGTGACGAGCAGTACTTC.

Only a few counts were recorded for this clonotype. This chain connects TRBV4-3 to TRBJ2-3, with D uncertain. CDR1 LGHNA and CDR2 YSLEER come from the germline V gene. The CDR3 extends over 17 amino acids. Trimming left V 5 bases short and J 3 bases short, with 21 bases between. The CDR3 DNA reads as TGCGCCAGCAGCTGCCACCTAGTAACCGGTTATACAGATACGCAGTATTTT. Translating gives CASSCHLVTGYTDTQYF.

This chain joins TRBV7-2 and TRBJ1-1; D unclear. The V gene's germline CDR1 is SGHTA and CDR2 FQGNSA. The V end was cut by 4 bases, the J end by 2 bases, with 8 bases between. The CDR3 is made up of 13 amino acids. CDR3 in DNA: TGTACCAGCAGCTCCGACCTAAACACTGAAGCTTTCTTT. It is translated as CTSSSDLNTEAFF.

This clonotype has at least ten counts. This chain joins TRBV7-9 and TRBJ1-1; TRBD1 is a possible D gene (6 bases). The germline V gene encodes CDR1 SEHNR and CDR2 FQNEAQ (reference sequence). Trimming stripped 4 bases from V and 2 bases from J, with 11 bases between. CDR3 size: 14 residues. The CDR3: CASSSRTDNTEAFF. The CDR3 nucleotides are TGTGCCAGCAGCTCCCGGACAGATAACACTGAAGCTTTCTTT.

This clonotype has a count of ten or more. One end of the junction does not line up with germline, which may come from a read error. V usage is TRBV5-1 and J usage is TRBJ2-1, with TRBD2 matching over 12 bases. Germline values: CDR1 SGHRS, CDR2 YFSETQ. The CDR3 is made up of 13 amino acids. The CDR3 coding sequence is TGCGCCAGCAGCCTTGGTATCTGGACTAGCGGGGTCTTC. It yields the protein CASSLGIWTSGVF. The variable domain in full, completed from reference TRBV5-1 and TRBJ2-1, reads KAGVTQTPRYLIKTRGQQVTLSCSPISGHRSVSWYQQTPGQGLQFLFEYFSETQRNKGNFPGRFSGRQFSNSRSEMNVSTLELGDSALYLCASSLGIWTSGVFGPGTRLTVL.

The chain uses TRBV5-1 and TRBJ1-3; D unclear. There are 15 residues in the CDR3. Germline assignment: CDR1 SGHRS and CDR2 YFSETQ. Deletions cut 0 bases from V and 0 bases from J, with 7 bases between. CDR3 nucleotide sequence: TGCGCCAGCAGCTTGGCGGCAGGCTCTGGAAACACCATATATTTT. It translates to CASSLAAGSGNTIYF.

This clonotype came up a few times. The CDR3 bases are TGTGCCAGCAGTCCATCCCCCGGGACAGGGTTTTGGGAGACCCAGTACTTC. Its translation: CASSPSPGTGFWETQYF. The V call is TRBV27, the J call TRBJ2-5; 9 bases are shared with TRBD1. V was clipped by 5 bases and J by 5 bases; unmatched bases: 15. Germline CDR1 reads MNHEY; CDR2 reads SMNVEV (reference sequence). The CDR3 has 17 amino acids.

This clonotype appeared many times. The genes are TRBV6-2 or TRBV6-3 and TRBJ2-7; D gene unclear. Germline V gene lookup returns CDR1 MNHEY and CDR2 SVGEGT. The CDR3 runs to 13 residues. V was shortened by 0 bases and J by 4 bases, with 7 bases between the two germline ends. CDR3 coding DNA: TGTGCCAGCAGTTACTCCTGGTCATACGAGCAGTACTTC. Amino acid sequence: CASSYSWSYEQYF.